One sample yielded the 10 T cell receptor beta chains listed below, sequenced in a study of blood T cell repertoires in COVID-19. Data came from immunoSEQ multiplex PCR; TCRdb stores just in-frame clones and leaves some out. The sample lists 200,000 to 250,000 clones, less than 90% occurring once. The source material was peripheral blood. The source of these receptors is a woman older than 75 with active or convalescent COVID-19.

This chain links TRBV19 with TRBJ2-1, with 8 bases identical to TRBD2. The CDR3 extends over 14 amino acids. Germline assignment: CDR1 LNHDA and CDR2 SQIVND (reference sequence). The V and J ends lost 3 bases and 7 bases, in that order; junction bases with no gene match: 5. CDR3 nucleotide sequence: TGTGCCAGTAGTATCTTGGCTAGCGGGAATGAGCAGTTCTTC. Amino acids: CASSILASGNEQFF.

The rearrangement joins TRBV2 to TRBJ1-4; D ambiguous. V was clipped by 3 bases and J by 5 bases, with 19 bases between them. CDR1 is SNHLY and CDR2 is FYNNEI in the germline V gene. This CDR3 region has 17 residues. Here the CDR3 reads CASSDPTKTERNEKLFF. The CDR3 DNA reads as TGTGCCAGCAGTGACCCCACGAAGACCGAGAGGAATGAAAAACTGTTTTTT.

The chain has TRBV5-4 and TRBJ2-7, with 10 bases that match TRBD2. Germline V lookup: CDR1 SGHNT, CDR2 YYREEE (reference sequence). This CDR3 comprises 16 residues. The V and J ends lost 4 bases and 2 bases, in that order; junction bases with no gene match: 9. CDR3 DNA: TGTGCCAGCAGCCCGAGTTGGACTAGCGGAACCTACGAGCAGTACTTC. Translated, it gives CASSPSWTSGTYEQYF.

The chain has TRBV5-4 and TRBJ1-2; D is unresolved. Germline values: CDR1 SGHNT, CDR2 YYREEE (reference sequence). The CDR3 totals 13 residues. The V end lost 5 bases, the J end lost 6 bases, and 14 bases lay between the germline ends. In nucleotides, the CDR3 is TGTGCCAGCAGGTTAGCAGTGCGGCATGGCTACACCTTC. This translates into CASRLAVRHGYTF. The full variable domain, with the rest looked up from reference TRBV5-4 and TRBJ1-2, is ETGVTQSPTHLIKTRGQQVTLRCSSQSGHNTVSWYQQALGQGPQFIFQYYREEENGRGNFPPRFSGLQFPNYSSELNVNALELDDSALYLCASRLAVRHGYTFGSGTRLTVV.

This clone was counted a single time. This chain connects TRBV7-8 to TRBJ1-2; D not resolved. The CDR3 runs to 12 residues. In germline, CDR1 is SGHVS, CDR2 FQNEAQ. Trimming stripped 5 bases from V and 4 bases from J, with 8 bases between. The chain's CDR3 is CASSMKSYGYTF. The DNA for the CDR3 is TGTGCCAGCAGCATGAAGAGCTATGGCTACACCTTC.

The table lists this clone with a count of one. The rearrangement uses TRBV19 and TRBJ1-2; no reliable D call. This CDR3 comprises 14 residues. Germline values: CDR1 LNHDA, CDR2 SQIVND (reference sequence). The germline V and J ends were trimmed by 7 bases and 5 bases, with 17 bases remaining between them. The CDR3 DNA sequence: TGTGCCAGTAATCACGGGTCGTGGCCGTATGGCTACACCTTC. Residues: CASNHGSWPYGYTF.

The chain couples TRBV7-9 to TRBJ1-1; 9 nucleotides match TRBD1. J gave up 4 bases and V 3 bases, and 6 bases lay outside the gene matches. The germline gives CDR1 SEHNR, CDR2 FQNEAQ (reference sequence). The CDR3 is 15 amino acids. The CDR3 here is CASSFQQGAGTEAFF. CDR3 coding DNA: TGTGCCAGCAGCTTCCAACAGGGGGCTGGCACTGAAGCTTTCTTT.

The rearrangement uses TRBV6-6 and TRBJ1-2, with a weak D call TRBD1 (5 bases). CDR1 MNHNY and CDR2 SVGAGI come from the germline V gene (reference sequence). This CDR3 spans 13 amino acids. V was clipped by 6 bases and J by 4 bases, with 12 bases between them. CDR3 nucleotides: TGTGCCAGCAGCTCCAGGGAGGGCTATGGCTACACCTTC. Residues: CASSSREGYGYTF.

This chain joins TRBV5-1 and TRBJ2-1, with 9 bases identical to TRBD1. The CDR3 is 15 residues long. CDR1 is SGHRS and CDR2 is YFSETQ in the germline V gene. Losses at the gene ends were 0 bases for V and 15 bases for J; bases not matched to a gene: 13. CDR3 nucleotide sequence: TGCGCCAGCAGCTTGGCGGCCCCAACCGGGACAGGGACGTTCTTC. It encodes CASSLAAPTGTGTFF. Variable domain in full (rest from reference TRBV5-1 and TRBJ2-1): KAGVTQTPRYLIKTRGQQVTLSCSPISGHRSVSWYQQTPGQGLQFLFEYFSETQRNKGNFPGRFSGRQFSNSRSEMNVSTLELGDSALYLCASSLAAPTGTGTFFGPGTRLTVL.

V and J are TRBV5-1 and TRBJ1-1; D is unclear. CDR1 and CDR2 (germline): SGHRS, YFSETQ. With 0 bases removed from V and 0 bases from J, the gap between germline ends came to 3 bases. The CDR3 has 13 amino acids. CDR3 bases: TGCGCCAGCAGCTTGGCCTTGAACACTGAAGCTTTCTTT. This codes for CASSLALNTEAFF. Complete variable domain (other parts from reference TRBV5-1 and TRBJ1-1): KAGVTQTPRYLIKTRGQQVTLSCSPISGHRSVSWYQQTPGQGLQFLFEYFSETQRNKGNFPGRFSGRQFSNSRSEMNVSTLELGDSALYLCASSLALNTEAFFGQGTRLTVV.